This T cell receptor beta chain came from a study of T-cell memory formation after mild COVID-19. This CDR3 spans 17 amino acids. CDR1 LGHDT and CDR2 YNNKEL come from the germline V gene (reference sequence). V was pared by 0 bases and J by 1 base, with 15 bases between. TCRdb reprocessed the 5' RACE reads via MiXCR and lists one record per CDR3 protein. The data contain hundreds of thousands of distinct CDR3 sequences, approximately 15% of them singletons. The source is a man aged 18 to 29 who had mild COVID-19 (a few samples of this study predate the infection). Cell type and time point are not known. V and J are TRBV3-1 and TRBJ2-5, with D possibly TRBD2 on 5 matching bases. Source material: PBMCs or a T cell subset sorted from them (not recorded which). The CDR3 loop is CASSQDSSRRRQETQYF. The DNA of the CDR3 is TGTGCCAGCAGCCAAGATTCCTCGAGGAGGCGCCAAGAGACCCAGTACTTC.